This T cell receptor (beta chain) was sequenced for a study of metastatic and nonmetastatic thyroid tumors. Regarding the study as a whole: In blood and tumor, TCR beta diversity was reportedly significantly higher in malignant thyroid tumors than in benign nodules.

TCRdb re-clonotyped the PCR reads through MiXCR. The table has tens of thousands of clones, about 24% seen once; the top ten hold roughly 18%. Each patient went into thyroid surgery without having received any treatment. There are many counts of this clone. Its cognate antigen is unknown. The CDR3 is 15 residues long. The V end was cut by 8 bases, the J end by 5 bases, with 21 bases between. The germline V gene has CDR1 LNHDA and CDR2 SQIVND (reference sequence). The clonotype comes from a male donor with papillary thyroid cancer or a benign thyroid nodule (not recorded which). Some clones in this sample may be carry-over from other donors' samples. Sequences were obtained from blood. The chain recombines TRBV19 with TRBJ2-5; D unresolved. The CDR3 reads CASRVGSRSVETQYF. The CDR3, as DNA: TGTGCCAGTCGAGTGGGAAGTAGGAGTGTGGAGACCCAGTACTTC.